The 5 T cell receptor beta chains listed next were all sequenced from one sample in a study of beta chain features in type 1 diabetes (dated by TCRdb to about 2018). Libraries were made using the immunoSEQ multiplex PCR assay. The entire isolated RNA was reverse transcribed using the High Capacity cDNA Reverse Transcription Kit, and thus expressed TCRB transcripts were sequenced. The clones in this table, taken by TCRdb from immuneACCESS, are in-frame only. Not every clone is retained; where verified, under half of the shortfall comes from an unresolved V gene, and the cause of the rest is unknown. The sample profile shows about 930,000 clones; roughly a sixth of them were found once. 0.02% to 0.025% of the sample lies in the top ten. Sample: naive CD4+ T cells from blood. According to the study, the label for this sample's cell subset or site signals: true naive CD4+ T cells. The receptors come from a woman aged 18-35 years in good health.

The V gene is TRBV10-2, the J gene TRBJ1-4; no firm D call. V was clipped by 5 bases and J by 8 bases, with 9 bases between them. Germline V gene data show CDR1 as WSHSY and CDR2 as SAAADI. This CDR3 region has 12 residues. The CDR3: CASSRAQEKLFF. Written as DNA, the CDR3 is TGCGCCAGCAGTCGCGCCCAGGAAAAACTGTTTTTT.

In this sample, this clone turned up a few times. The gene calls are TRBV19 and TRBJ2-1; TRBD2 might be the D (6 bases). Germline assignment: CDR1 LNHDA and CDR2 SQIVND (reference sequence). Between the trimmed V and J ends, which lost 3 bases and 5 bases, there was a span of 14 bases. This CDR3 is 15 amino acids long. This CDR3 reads CASSILGGGNNEQFF. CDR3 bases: TGTGCCAGTAGTATTTTGGGAGGTGGGAACAATGAGCAGTTCTTC. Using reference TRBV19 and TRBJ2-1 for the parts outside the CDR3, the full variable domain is DGGITQSPKYLFRKEGQNVTLSCEQNLNHDAMYWYRQDPGQGLRLIYYSQIVNDFQKGDIAEGYSVSREKKESFPLTVTSAQKNPTAFYLCASSILGGGNNEQFFGPGTRLTVL.

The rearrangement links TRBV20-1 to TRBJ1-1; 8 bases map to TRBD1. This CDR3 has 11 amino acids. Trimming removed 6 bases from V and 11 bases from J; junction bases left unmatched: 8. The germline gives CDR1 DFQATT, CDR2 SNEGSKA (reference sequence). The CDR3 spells CSAPDRAGAFF. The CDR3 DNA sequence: TGCAGTGCCCCGGACAGGGCGGGGGCTTTCTTT.

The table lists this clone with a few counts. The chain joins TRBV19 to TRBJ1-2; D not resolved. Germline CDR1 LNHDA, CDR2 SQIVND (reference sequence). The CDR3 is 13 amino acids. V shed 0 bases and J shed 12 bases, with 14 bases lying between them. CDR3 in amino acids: CASSIDLGTEDTF. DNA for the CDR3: TGTGCCAGTAGTATAGATCTTGGCACTGAAGACACCTTC.

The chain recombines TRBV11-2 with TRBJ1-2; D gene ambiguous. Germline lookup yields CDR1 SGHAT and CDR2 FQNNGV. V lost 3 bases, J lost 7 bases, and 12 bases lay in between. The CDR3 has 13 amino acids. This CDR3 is CASSFSAVVGYTF. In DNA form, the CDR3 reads TGTGCCAGCAGCTTTTCCGCGGTAGTTGGCTACACCTTC.